This is a list of T cell receptor beta chains from one sample in a study of T cell responses to AZD1222 COVID-19 vaccine. Data came from immunoSEQ multiplex PCR; TCRdb stores just in-frame clones and leaves some out. The sample records under 110,000 clones, roughly 90% being singletons. The sample here was peripheral blood, taken on day 0 of AZD1222 vaccination. The receptors derive from an adult in good health. Both conserved end residues are part of each CDR3. The D gene is left open where the match is weak. Expanded clones get a size class; other rows say once, few or many, or leave the size out.

v_gene: TRBV4-1; len: 13; j_gene: TRBJ2-1; d_gene: .; abundance: .; CDR3aa: CASSRMTLDEQFF; CDR3nt: TGCGCCAGCAGCCGAATGACCTTGGATGAGCAGTTCTTC
v_gene: TRBV6-5; len: 14; j_gene: TRBJ1-4; d_gene: TRBD1; abundance: .; CDR3aa: CASKQGDSNEKLFF; CDR3nt: TGTGCCAGCAAACAGGGGGACTCTAATGAAAAACTGTTTTTT
v_gene: TRBV10-3; len: 14; j_gene: TRBJ2-5; d_gene: .; abundance: .; CDR3aa: CAATESAGEETQYF; CDR3nt: TGTGCCGCCACTGAAAGCGCCGGAGAAGAGACCCAGTACTTC
v_gene: TRBV5-1; len: 15; j_gene: TRBJ1-5; d_gene: .; abundance: .; CDR3aa: CASSLSGEGFQPQHF; CDR3nt: TGCGCCAGCAGCTTGAGTGGGGAGGGGTTTCAGCCCCAGCATTTT
v_gene: TRBV12-3/TRBV12-4; len: 13; j_gene: TRBJ1-1; d_gene: .; abundance: .; CDR3aa: CASSPRGYTEAFF; CDR3nt: TGTGCCAGCAGTCCACGGGGGTACACTGAAGCTTTCTTT
v_gene: TRBV24-1; len: 15; j_gene: TRBJ2-3; d_gene: TRBD2; abundance: .; CDR3aa: CASSRGLAGVDTQYF; CDR3nt: TGTGCCAGCAGCAGGGGACTAGCGGGAGTAGATACGCAGTATTTT
v_gene: TRBV10-1; len: 15; j_gene: TRBJ2-3; d_gene: TRBD2; abundance: medium-sized; CDR3aa: CASRAGTTHTDTQYF; CDR3nt: TGCGCCAGCAGGGCCGGGACTACCCACACAGATACGCAGTATTTT
v_gene: TRBV28; len: 15; j_gene: TRBJ1-2; d_gene: .; abundance: .; CDR3aa: CASSLAGGIGYGYTF; CDR3nt: TGTGCCAGCAGTTTAGCGGGGGGCATTGGCTATGGCTACACCTTC
v_gene: TRBV28; len: 11; j_gene: TRBJ1-2; d_gene: .; abundance: .; CDR3aa: CASSFEDGYTF; CDR3nt: TGTGCCAGCAGTTTCGAAGATGGCTACACCTTC
v_gene: TRBV7-2; len: 15; j_gene: TRBJ1-1; d_gene: TRBD1; abundance: .; CDR3aa: CASSPGTGMDTEAFF; CDR3nt: TGTGCCAGCAGCCCGGGGACAGGCATGGACACTGAAGCTTTCTTT
v_gene: TRBV30; len: 13; j_gene: TRBJ2-7; d_gene: TRBD1; abundance: .; CDR3aa: CAWTQGARGEQYF; CDR3nt: TGTGCCTGGACCCAGGGGGCCCGGGGCGAGCAGTACTTC
v_gene: TRBV6-5; len: 13; j_gene: TRBJ2-1; d_gene: .; abundance: .; CDR3aa: CASSLSSYNEQFF; CDR3nt: TGTGCCAGCTCCTTGAGCTCCTACAATGAGCAGTTCTTC
v_gene: TRBV11-2; len: 13; j_gene: TRBJ1-6; d_gene: .; abundance: .; CDR3aa: CASSLVSDSPLHF; CDR3nt: TGTGCCAGCAGCTTAGTCTCCGATTCACCCCTCCACTTT
v_gene: TRBV11-2; len: 15; j_gene: TRBJ1-2; d_gene: .; abundance: .; CDR3aa: CASSPRPGLSYGYTF; CDR3nt: TGTGCCAGCAGCCCCCGCCCGGGTTTGAGCTATGGCTACACCTTC
v_gene: TRBV7-7; len: 17; j_gene: TRBJ2-6; d_gene: .; abundance: .; CDR3aa: CASSPPAGDSGANVLTF; CDR3nt: TGTGCTAGCAGCCCCCCGGCAGGGGACTCTGGGGCCAACGTCCTGACTTTC
v_gene: TRBV7-8; len: 16; j_gene: TRBJ1-5; d_gene: .; abundance: .; CDR3aa: CASSLVDDISIWPQHF; CDR3nt: TGTGCCAGCAGCTTAGTGGACGATATATCAATATGGCCCCAGCATTTT
v_gene: TRBV27; len: 14; j_gene: TRBJ2-5; d_gene: .; abundance: .; CDR3aa: CASSSRTDSETQYF; CDR3nt: TGTGCCAGCAGCTCCCGGACAGATTCGGAGACCCAGTACTTC
v_gene: TRBV19; len: 17; j_gene: TRBJ2-1; d_gene: .; abundance: .; CDR3aa: CASSTYGLDGGNYEQFF; CDR3nt: TGTGCCAGTAGTACCTACGGCCTCGACGGCGGGAATTATGAGCAGTTCTTC
v_gene: TRBV7-9; len: 12; j_gene: TRBJ2-3; d_gene: TRBD2; abundance: once; CDR3aa: CASSLGEGPQYF; CDR3nt: TGTGCCAGCAGCTTAGGGGAGGGTCCGCAGTATTTT
v_gene: TRBV4-3; len: 15; j_gene: TRBJ2-7; d_gene: .; abundance: .; CDR3aa: CASSQEAGIVYEQYF; CDR3nt: TGCGCCAGCAGCCAAGAGGCCGGAATCGTCTACGAGCAGTACTTC
v_gene: TRBV5-1; len: 13; j_gene: TRBJ2-7; d_gene: .; abundance: .; CDR3aa: CATRRDPGGEQYF; CDR3nt: TGCGCCACCCGCCGGGACCCAGGGGGGGAGCAGTACTTC
v_gene: TRBV7-2; len: 15; j_gene: TRBJ2-5; d_gene: .; abundance: .; CDR3aa: CASSLAKRVQETQYF; CDR3nt: TGTGCCAGCAGCTTAGCGAAGCGGGTCCAAGAGACCCAGTACTTC
v_gene: TRBV27; len: 16; j_gene: TRBJ1-5; d_gene: .; abundance: .; CDR3aa: CASSPSRGLSNQPQHF; CDR3nt: TGTGCCAGCAGTCCTTCCAGGGGATTGAGCAATCAGCCCCAGCATTTT
v_gene: TRBV27; len: 17; j_gene: TRBJ2-1; d_gene: .; abundance: .; CDR3aa: CASTLDPRGAPYNEQFF; CDR3nt: TGTGCCAGCACTCTTGATCCTCGGGGGGCGCCCTACAATGAGCAGTTCTTC
v_gene: TRBV6-5; len: 15; j_gene: TRBJ1-4; d_gene: TRBD1; abundance: .; CDR3aa: CASRATGGYREKLFF; CDR3nt: TGTGCCAGCAGAGCTACAGGGGGATACCGAGAAAAATTGTTTTTT
v_gene: TRBV5-1; len: 13; j_gene: TRBJ1-1; d_gene: .; abundance: few; CDR3aa: CASSLDTGTEAFF; CDR3nt: TGCGCCAGCAGCTTGGACACGGGGACTGAAGCTTTCTTT
v_gene: TRBV3-1/TRBV3-2; len: 14; j_gene: TRBJ2-7; d_gene: .; abundance: once; CDR3aa: CASSPWELAYEQYF; CDR3nt: TGTGCCAGCAGCCCGTGGGAGCTAGCGTACGAGCAGTACTTC
v_gene: TRBV27; len: 14; j_gene: TRBJ1-4; d_gene: .; abundance: .; CDR3aa: CASTSLGGREKLFF; CDR3nt: TGTGCCAGCACCTCTTTGGGGGGGCGGGAAAAACTGTTTTTT
v_gene: TRBV24-1; len: 18; j_gene: TRBJ2-1; d_gene: TRBD1; abundance: .; CDR3aa: CATSAKTGGGFSYNEQFF; CDR3nt: TGTGCCACCAGTGCCAAGACAGGGGGTGGTTTCTCCTACAATGAGCAGTTCTTC
v_gene: TRBV19; len: 16; j_gene: TRBJ1-2; d_gene: .; abundance: .; CDR3aa: CASSQRRSTTNYGYTF; CDR3nt: TGTGCCAGTAGTCAACGGAGGAGCACTACTAACTATGGCTACACCTTC
v_gene: TRBV18; len: 15; j_gene: TRBJ1-2; d_gene: TRBD1; abundance: .; CDR3aa: CASSPDETGGYGYTF; CDR3nt: TGTGCCAGCTCACCAGACGAAACAGGGGGCTATGGCTACACCTTC
v_gene: TRBV7-6; len: 11; j_gene: TRBJ2-2; d_gene: .; abundance: .; CDR3aa: CASSSIRELFF; CDR3nt: TGTGCCAGCAGCTCGATTAGGGAGCTGTTTTTT
v_gene: TRBV5-4; len: 13; j_gene: TRBJ1-2; d_gene: .; abundance: .; CDR3aa: CAEVGLASYGYTF; CDR3nt: TGTGCCGAGGTCGGTCTAGCTAGCTATGGCTACACCTTC
v_gene: TRBV28; len: 12; j_gene: TRBJ1-1; d_gene: .; abundance: .; CDR3aa: CASGPNRGEAFF; CDR3nt: TGTGCCAGCGGGCCCAATAGGGGTGAAGCTTTCTTT
v_gene: TRBV12-3/TRBV12-4; len: 13; j_gene: TRBJ2-5; d_gene: TRBD2; abundance: once; CDR3aa: CASTGLEKETQYF; CDR3nt: TGTGCCAGCACGGGACTAGAGAAAGAGACCCAGTACTTC
v_gene: TRBV10-1; len: 15; j_gene: TRBJ2-7; d_gene: TRBD1; abundance: few; CDR3aa: CASSERRTGSYEQYF; CDR3nt: TGCGCCAGCAGTGAGAGAAGGACAGGGAGCTACGAGCAGTACTTC
v_gene: TRBV5-6; len: 13; j_gene: TRBJ1-4; d_gene: .; abundance: .; CDR3aa: CASSLTVNEKLFF; CDR3nt: TGTGCCAGCAGCTTGACGGTTAATGAAAAACTGTTTTTT
v_gene: TRBV4-1; len: 13; j_gene: TRBJ2-3; d_gene: .; abundance: .; CDR3aa: CASSSPSTDTQYF; CDR3nt: TGCGCCAGCAGCTCCCCAAGCACGGATACGCAGTATTTT
v_gene: TRBV24-1; len: 13; j_gene: TRBJ1-5; d_gene: .; abundance: .; CDR3aa: CATSDYRGQPQHF; CDR3nt: TGTGCCACCAGTGATTATAGGGGACAGCCCCAGCATTTT
v_gene: TRBV9; len: 18; j_gene: TRBJ1-3; d_gene: TRBD1; abundance: .; CDR3aa: CASSFQPGQGLGGNTIYF; CDR3nt: TGTGCCAGCAGCTTCCAACCGGGACAGGGTCTAGGAGGAAACACCATATATTTT
v_gene: TRBV5-1; len: 18; j_gene: TRBJ1-6; d_gene: TRBD1; abundance: .; CDR3aa: CASSLRGTGGSANSPLHF; CDR3nt: TGCGCCAGCAGCCTCCGTGGGACAGGGGGATCGGCGAATTCACCCCTCCACTTT
v_gene: TRBV28; len: 14; j_gene: TRBJ1-2; d_gene: .; abundance: .; CDR3aa: CASSYGGDGYGYTF; CDR3nt: TGTGCCAGCAGTTATGGGGGGGATGGCTATGGCTACACCTTC
v_gene: TRBV7-6; len: 16; j_gene: TRBJ1-3; d_gene: TRBD1; abundance: .; CDR3aa: CASSLEVQGARNTIYF; CDR3nt: TGTGCCAGCAGCTTAGAGGTACAGGGGGCAAGGAACACCATATATTTT
v_gene: TRBV11-3; len: 16; j_gene: TRBJ2-7; d_gene: TRBD2; abundance: .; CDR3aa: CASSPLAGGLPYEQYF; CDR3nt: TGTGCCAGCAGCCCTCTAGCGGGAGGCCTACCCTACGAGCAGTACTTC
v_gene: TRBV5-1; len: 14; j_gene: TRBJ2-3; d_gene: TRBD2; abundance: .; CDR3aa: CASSVSSGTDTQYF; CDR3nt: TGCGCCAGCAGTGTTTCCAGCGGGACCGATACGCAGTATTTT
v_gene: TRBV27; len: 13; j_gene: TRBJ2-1; d_gene: TRBD2; abundance: .; CDR3aa: CASSSGIYNEQFF; CDR3nt: TGTGCCAGCAGTAGCGGGATCTACAATGAGCAGTTCTTC
v_gene: TRBV3-1/TRBV3-2; len: 17; j_gene: TRBJ2-3; d_gene: TRBD2; abundance: .; CDR3aa: CASSPQTSGRATDTQYF; CDR3nt: TGTGCCAGCAGTCCCCAGACTAGCGGGAGGGCAACAGATACGCAGTATTTT
v_gene: TRBV7-3; len: 13; j_gene: TRBJ1-3; d_gene: .; abundance: .; CDR3aa: CASSPYSGNTIYF; CDR3nt: TGTGCCAGCAGCCCCTACTCTGGAAACACCATATATTTT
v_gene: TRBV9; len: 14; j_gene: TRBJ2-1; d_gene: TRBD2; abundance: .; CDR3aa: CASSVNPSGNEQFF; CDR3nt: TGTGCCAGCAGCGTCAATCCTAGCGGTAATGAGCAGTTCTTC
v_gene: TRBV4-1; len: 17; j_gene: TRBJ1-5; d_gene: .; abundance: .; CDR3aa: CASSQGRQGRLDQPQHF; CDR3nt: TGCGCCAGCAGCCAAGGGCGGCAGGGGAGGTTGGATCAGCCCCAGCATTTT
v_gene: TRBV4-2; len: 15; j_gene: TRBJ1-1; d_gene: .; abundance: once; CDR3aa: CASSQDGPENTEAFF; CDR3nt: TGTGCCAGCAGCCAAGATGGGCCCGAGAACACTGAAGCTTTCTTT
v_gene: TRBV19; len: 16; j_gene: TRBJ2-1; d_gene: TRBD1; abundance: few; CDR3aa: CASSLSQGGLNNEQFF; CDR3nt: TGTGCCAGTAGTTTATCACAGGGGGGCCTCAACAATGAGCAGTTCTTC
v_gene: TRBV2; len: 12; j_gene: TRBJ1-2; d_gene: .; abundance: .; CDR3aa: CASSDRDGGYTF; CDR3nt: TGTGCCAGCAGTGACAGGGACGGAGGCTACACCTTC
v_gene: TRBV4-1; len: 17; j_gene: TRBJ1-5; d_gene: .; abundance: .; CDR3aa: CASSQDHQGFKSQPQHF; CDR3nt: TGCGCCAGCAGCCAAGACCACCAGGGTTTTAAGTCCCAGCCCCAGCATTTT